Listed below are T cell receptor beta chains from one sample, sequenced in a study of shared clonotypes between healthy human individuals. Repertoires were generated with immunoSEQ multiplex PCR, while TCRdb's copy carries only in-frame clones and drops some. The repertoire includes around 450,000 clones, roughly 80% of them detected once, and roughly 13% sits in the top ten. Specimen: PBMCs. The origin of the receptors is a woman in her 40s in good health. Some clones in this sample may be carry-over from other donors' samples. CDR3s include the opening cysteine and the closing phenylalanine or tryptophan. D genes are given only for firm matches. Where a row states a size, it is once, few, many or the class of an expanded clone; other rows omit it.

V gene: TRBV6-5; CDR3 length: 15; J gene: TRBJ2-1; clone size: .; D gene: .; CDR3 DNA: TGTGCCAGCAGCCGCGGACAACGCTCCTACAATGAGCAGTTCTTC; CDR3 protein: CASSRGQRSYNEQFF
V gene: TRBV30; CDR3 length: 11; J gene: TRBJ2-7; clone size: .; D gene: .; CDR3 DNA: TGTGCCTGGCAGGGAGCTTACGAGCAGTACTTC; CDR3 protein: CAWQGAYEQYF
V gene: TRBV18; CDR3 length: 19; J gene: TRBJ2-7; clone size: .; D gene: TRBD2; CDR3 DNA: TGTGCCAGCTCGTTCGTCCGGGACAGAACTAGCGGGAGTCGGTACGAGCAGTACTTC; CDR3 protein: CASSFVRDRTSGSRYEQYF
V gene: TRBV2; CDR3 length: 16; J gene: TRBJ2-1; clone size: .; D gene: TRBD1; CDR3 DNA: TGTGCCAGCAGCGCGACCGGGACAGTCTCCTACAATGAGCAGTTCTTC; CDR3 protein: CASSATGTVSYNEQFF
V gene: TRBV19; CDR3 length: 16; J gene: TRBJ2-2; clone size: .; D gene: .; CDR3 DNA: TGTGCCAGTGGGTTCTACAGGGGACTGAACACCGGGGAGCTGTTTTTT; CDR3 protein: CASGFYRGLNTGELFF
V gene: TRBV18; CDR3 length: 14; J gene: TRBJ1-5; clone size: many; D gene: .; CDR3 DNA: TGTGCCAGCTCAGAGGCCTATAGCAATCAGCCCCAGCATTTT; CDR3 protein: CASSEAYSNQPQHF
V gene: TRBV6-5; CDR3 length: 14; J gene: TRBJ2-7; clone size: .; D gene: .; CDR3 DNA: TGTGCCAGCAGTTACTCGAGGGACGGCTACGAGCAGTACTTC; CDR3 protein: CASSYSRDGYEQYF
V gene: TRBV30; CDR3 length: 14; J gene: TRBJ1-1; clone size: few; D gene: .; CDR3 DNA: TGTGCCTGCCACCCGGCAGGGTATCTTGCTGAAGCTTTCTTT; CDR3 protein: CACHPAGYLAEAFF
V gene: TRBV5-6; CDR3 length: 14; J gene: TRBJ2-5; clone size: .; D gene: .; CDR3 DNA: TGTGCCAGCAGGACAAGAGGGGGTTGGGAGACCCAGTACTTC; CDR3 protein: CASRTRGGWETQYF
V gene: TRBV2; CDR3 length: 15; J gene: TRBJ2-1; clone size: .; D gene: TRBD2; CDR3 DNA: TGTGCCAGAGGAAGGGTAGCGGGAGGCTACAATGAGCAGTTCTTC; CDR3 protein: CARGRVAGGYNEQFF
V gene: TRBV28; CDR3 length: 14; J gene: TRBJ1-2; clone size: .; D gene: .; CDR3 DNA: TGTGCCAGCAGATCAGGACCCCAGGGAAGGGGCTACACCTTC; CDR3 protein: CASRSGPQGRGYTF
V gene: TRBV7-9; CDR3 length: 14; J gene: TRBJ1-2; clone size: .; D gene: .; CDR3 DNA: TGTGCCAGCAGCTCTTTGAAGGGGCCCTATGGCTACACCTTC; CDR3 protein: CASSSLKGPYGYTF